This T cell receptor beta chain emerged from a study of T cells in Graves' hyperthyroidism and ophthalmopathy. The table lists this clonotype with many counts. The study left out patients who had uncontrolled infection, other autoimmune disease, pregnancy or lactation. The CDR3 regions of TCR beta were amplified from RNA transcripts. TCR CDR3 underwent first-round RT-PCR with the HTBI primer set. From the multiplex PCR reads, TCRdb called clonotypes with MiXCR, one entry per CDR3 protein. The table lists approximately 610,000 distinct CDR3 sequences, approximately 14% of them singletons. The V gene end was trimmed by 6 bases and the J gene end by 6 bases; junction bases not matched to a gene: 8. The CDR3 spans 14 residues. Germline CDR1 reads MNHNS; CDR2 reads SASEGT.

Sequencing was done on a sample of blood. The chain links TRBV6-1 to TRBJ1-5; 7 bases map to TRBD1. This clonotype was sampled from a woman between 40 and 50 years old with Graves' ophthalmopathy. In DNA, the CDR3 is TGTGCCAGCAGAACCGGGACAGATAGTCAGCCCCAGCATTTT. Translation gives CASRTGTDSQPQHF.